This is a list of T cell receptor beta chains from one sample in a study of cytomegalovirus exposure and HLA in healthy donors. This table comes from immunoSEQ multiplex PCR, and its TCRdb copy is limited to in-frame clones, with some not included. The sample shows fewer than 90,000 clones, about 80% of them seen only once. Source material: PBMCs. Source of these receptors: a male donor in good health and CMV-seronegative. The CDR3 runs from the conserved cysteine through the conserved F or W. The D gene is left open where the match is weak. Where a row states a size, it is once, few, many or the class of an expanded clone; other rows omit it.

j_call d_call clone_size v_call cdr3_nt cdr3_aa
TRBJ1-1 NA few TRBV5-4 TGTGCCAGCAGCTTGGACAGGTCGGTTGAAGCTTTCTTT CASSLDRSVEAFF
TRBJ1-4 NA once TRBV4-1 TGCGCCAGCAGCCAAGTACCCATACTAACTACAGGGAGCGAAAAACTGTTTTTT CASSQVPILTTGSEKLFF
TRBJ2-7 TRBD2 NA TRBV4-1 TGCGCCAGCAGCCAAGGAAAGGGGACCGGGACTAGTTTCTACGAGCAGTACTTC CASSQGKGTGTSFYEQYF
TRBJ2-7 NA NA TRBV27 TGTGCCAGCACCAACCCAAATTTCGGCGGGGCCTACGAGCAGTACTTC CASTNPNFGGAYEQYF
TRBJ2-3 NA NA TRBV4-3 TGCGCCAGCAGCCAGGCTGCAGGGGATCCAGATACGCAGTATTTT CASSQAAGDPDTQYF
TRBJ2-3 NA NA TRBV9 TGTGCCAGCAGCCCCGGACTGTTCACAGATACGCAGTATTTT CASSPGLFTDTQYF
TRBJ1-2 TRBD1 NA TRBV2 TGTGCCAGCAGTCCCCAACGGAGGTCAGGGGGCTTTTGGGGCTACACCTTC CASSPQRRSGGFWGYTF
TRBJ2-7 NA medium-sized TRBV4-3 TGCGCCAGCAGCCAAGATTTGGTTTTTGAGGGATCCTACGAGCAGTACTTC CASSQDLVFEGSYEQYF
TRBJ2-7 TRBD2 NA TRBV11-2 TGTGCCAGCGGTCTTCCTGGGGGGGGAGCCGAGCAGTACTTC CASGLPGGGAEQYF
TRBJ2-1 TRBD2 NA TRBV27 TGTGCCAGCAGTTTATTAGCGGGAGGGTCCTACAATGAGCAGTTCTTC CASSLLAGGSYNEQFF
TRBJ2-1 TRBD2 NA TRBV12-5 TGTGCTAGTGGGCGGGAGAGCTACAATGAGCAGTTCTTC CASGRESYNEQFF
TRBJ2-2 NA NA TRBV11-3 TGTGCCAGCAGCCCCTCCTGGACTTCGAACACCGGGGAGCTGTTTTTT CASSPSWTSNTGELFF
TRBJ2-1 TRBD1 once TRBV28 TGTGCCAGCAGTTTCTGGACAGGGGAGGGCAATGAGCAGTTCTTC CASSFWTGEGNEQFF
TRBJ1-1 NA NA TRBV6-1 TGTGCCAGCAGTCAGAAAATGAACACTGAAGCTTTCTTT CASSQKMNTEAFF
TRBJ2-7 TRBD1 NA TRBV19 TGTGCCAGTAGTATTACAGGGGTGCGCTACGAGCAGTACTTC CASSITGVRYEQYF
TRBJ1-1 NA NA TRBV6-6 TGTGCCAGCAGACAAGGATCCAGGGTGAATAGTAGAGCTTTCTTT CASRQGSRVNSRAFF
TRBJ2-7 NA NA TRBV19 TGTGCCAGTAGTATTTACCCCGAGAGCTCCTACGAGCAGTACTTC CASSIYPESSYEQYF
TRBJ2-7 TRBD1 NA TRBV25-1 TGTGCCAGCAGTCCTAGTAGGGACAGGGGACCCTACGAGCAGTACTTC CASSPSRDRGPYEQYF
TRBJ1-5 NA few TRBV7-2 TGTGCCAGCAGCTTCGGAGGTTATAGCAATCAGCCCCAGCATTTT CASSFGGYSNQPQHF
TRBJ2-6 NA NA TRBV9 TGTGCCAGCAGCGATTCTCGGACATCGTTCTCTGGGGCCAACGTCCTGACTTTC CASSDSRTSFSGANVLTF
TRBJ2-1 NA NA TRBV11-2 TGTGCCAGCAGCTACAGGGTTTCCTACAATGAGCAGTTCTTC CASSYRVSYNEQFF
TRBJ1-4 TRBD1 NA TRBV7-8 TGTGCCAGCAGCCCATCAGGGACAGGGCGAGAAAAACTGTTTTTT CASSPSGTGREKLFF
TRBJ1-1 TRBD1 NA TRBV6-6 TGTGCCAGCAGTTCGAGGGGGCCGGGCACTGAAGCTTTCTTT CASSSRGPGTEAFF
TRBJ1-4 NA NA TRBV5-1 TGCGCCAGCAGCTTCTCAACAGGGACTAATGAAAAACTGTTTTTT CASSFSTGTNEKLFF
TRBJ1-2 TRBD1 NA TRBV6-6 TGTGCCAGCGGGGCCTCGGGACAGGGCTATGGCTACACCTTC CASGASGQGYGYTF
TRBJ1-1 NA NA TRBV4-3 TGCGCCAGCAGCCAAGATACAGGGAACACTGAAGCTTTCTTT CASSQDTGNTEAFF
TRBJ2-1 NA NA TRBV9 TGTGCCAGCAGCGTAGAAGGCGGGGAAGTCAATGAGCAGTTCTTC CASSVEGGEVNEQFF
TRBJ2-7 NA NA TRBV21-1 TGTGCCAGCGGACCGGGACAGGGGTGTAAATCCTTCCTTTGGAGCTCCTACGAGCAGTACTTC CASGPGQGCKSFLWSSYEQYF